The 13 T cell receptor beta chains listed next were all sequenced from one sample in a study of T cells in Graves' hyperthyroidism and ophthalmopathy (dated by TCRdb to between 2017 and 2020). Receptor libraries were prepared by multiplex PCR. Sequencing used an Illumina HiSeq 2000. The TCR beta CDR3 regions were amplified from the RNA transcripts. A first-round RT-PCR of the TCR CDR3 used the HTBI primer set with the Qiagen OneStep RT-PCR kit. The public sequencing data were trimmed at Q25 with fastp and processed into clonotypes with MiXCR by TCRdb, which kept only in-frame beta chains. Rows with one shared CDR3 protein collapse into an entry with the most common genes and DNA. In this sample the table shows hundreds of thousands of distinct CDR3 sequences, around 14% of which occur a single time. The ten largest clones take up around 7.3% of the sample. Sequencing used blood. All receptors come from a woman under 30 with Graves' hyperthyroidism.

V gene TRBV11-3 combines with J gene TRBJ1-2; D is ambiguous. The CDR3 sequence is 12 residues long. CDR1 is SGHNT and CDR2 is YENEEA in the germline V gene. The V end lost 2 bases, the J end lost 10 bases, and 11 bases lay between the germline ends. This chain's CDR3 is CASSLIFLAYTF. Written as DNA, the CDR3 is TGTGCCAGCAGCTTAATCTTCTTGGCCTACACCTTC.

This clonotype was picked up many times. The CDR3 region has the DNA TGTGCCAGCAGTTTAGGGACAAATAGCAATCAGCCCCAGCATTTT. Translation gives CASSLGTNSNQPQHF. This sequence joins TRBV6-1 and TRBJ1-5, with a weak D call TRBD1 (6 bases). CDR1 and CDR2 from the germline V gene are MNHNS and SASEGT. Trimming took 5 bases from V and 0 from J, leaving 11 bases between them. The CDR3 is 15 residues long.

This clonotype was recorded at least ten times. The genes are TRBV19 and TRBJ1-2, with a weak D call TRBD1 (6 bases). Germline assignment: CDR1 LNHDA and CDR2 SQIVND (reference sequence). This CDR3 contains 15 residues. Trimming removed 0 bases at V and 5 bases at J, with 13 bases between. CDR3 protein: CASSIEAAGAYGYTF. CDR3 sequence (DNA): TGTGCCAGTAGTATAGAGGCGGCGGGGGCGTATGGCTACACCTTC.

In this sample, this clonotype turned up a few times. CDR3 protein: CSARGFRNDYEQYF. The CDR3 DNA reads TGCAGTGCTAGGGGCTTCCGCAATGACTACGAGCAGTACTTC. The gene calls are TRBV20-1 and TRBJ2-7; D remains ambiguous. The CDR3 is 14 residues long. The V end was cut by 3 bases, the J end by 3 bases, with 15 bases between. The germline V gene encodes CDR1 DFQATT and CDR2 SNEGSKA (reference sequence).

This clonotype showed up many times. The CDR3 DNA follows: TGTGCCTGGAGCGAAACGTCAGGTGGAGATACGCAGTATTTT. Encoded protein: CAWSETSGGDTQYF. The V gene is TRBV30, the J gene TRBJ2-3; no clear D. The CDR3 is made up of 14 amino acids. CDR1 and CDR2 from the germline V gene are GTSNPN and SVGIG (reference sequence). V was cut by 3 bases and J by 5 bases, with 15 bases left in between.

J is TRBJ2-3 and V is TRBV5-6; possible D gene TRBD2, 7 bases. Trimming removed 6 bases at V and 5 bases at J, with 19 bases between. This CDR3 contains 15 residues. Germline V gene sequence: CDR1 SGHDT, CDR2 YYEEEE. Here the CDR3 DNA reads TGTGCCAGCACCAAGGGGGGGGCCGTAATAGATACGCAGTATTTT. Translation gives CASTKGGAVIDTQYF.

This sequence joins TRBV9 and TRBJ2-2, with D possibly matching TRBD2 (6 bases). The CDR3 sequence is 14 residues long. V lost 0 bases and J 6 bases, leaving 9 bases between the germline ends. Germline V lookup: CDR1 SGDLS, CDR2 YYNGEE. The CDR3 DNA follows: TGTGCCAGCAGCGTAGATTGGGGGGCCGGGGAGCTGTTTTTT. This sequence encodes CASSVDWGAGELFF.

This clonotype has at least ten counts. V is TRBV28 and J is TRBJ2-7; 7 positions agree with TRBD2. The CDR3 is 12 amino acids. The germline gives CDR1 MDHEN, CDR2 SYDVKM. V dropped 7 bases and J dropped 6; count of bases not matched to a gene: 6. This CDR3 is CASKGGEGEQYF. Written as DNA, the CDR3 is TGTGCCAGCAAGGGAGGGGAGGGCGAGCAGTACTTC.

This clonotype has ten or more counts. This rearrangement joins TRBV6-1 to TRBJ2-1; TRBD1 matches 9 bases. The CDR3 consists of 15 residues. From germline, CDR1 is MNHNS and CDR2 SASEGT. Losses at the gene ends were 6 bases for V and 5 bases for J; bases not matched to a gene: 8. In DNA form, the CDR3 reads TGTGCCAGCAGCATCACAGGGGGCCAGCACAATGAGCAGTTCTTC. It is translated as CASSITGGQHNEQFF.

This clonotype occurred many times. V is TRBV12-3 or TRBV12-4 and J is TRBJ1-1, with 7 bases aligning to TRBD1. J lost 4 bases, V lost 0 bases, and 5 bases had no gene match. The length of the CDR3 is 15 residues. CDR3 bases: TGTGCCAGCAGTTTAGCCAGGGGGTTTAGCACTGAAGCTTTCTTT. It translates to CASSLARGFSTEAFF.

This sequence joins TRBV27 and TRBJ1-1; 7 bases are shared with TRBD1. Germline CDR1 reads MNHEY; CDR2 reads SMNVEV (reference sequence). J gave up 11 bases and V 4 bases, and 16 bases lay outside the gene matches. The CDR3 totals 15 residues. The CDR3 DNA reads TGTGCCAGCAGTTCCACTCCCGACAGGGCCCTGTCGGCTTTCTTT. The encoded protein is CASSSTPDRALSAFF.

This clonotype was recorded many times. This sequence joins TRBV7-8 and TRBJ1-6, with D possibly matching TRBD1 (6 bases). CDR3 size: 17 residues. CDR1 SGHVS and CDR2 FQNEAQ come from the germline V gene. Trimming pared 6 bases from V and 1 base from J, leaving 16 bases between. Written as DNA, the CDR3 is TGTGCCAGCAGTTTACAGGGAAGGGGATCCTATAATTCACCCCTCCACTTT. It is translated as CASSLQGRGSYNSPLHF.

This clonotype was seen repeatedly, ten times or more. The chain joins TRBV20-1 to TRBJ2-5; D may be TRBD1 (5 bases). Trimming shortened V by 2 bases and J by 0 bases, and 22 bases separated the two germline ends. Germline loops: CDR1 DFQATT, CDR2 SNEGSKA (reference sequence). The CDR3 spans 18 residues. The CDR3 spells CSARPDSALGRYQETQYF. As DNA, the CDR3 is TGCAGTGCTAGACCCGACAGCGCCCTCGGGCGTTACCAAGAGACCCAGTACTTC.